This entry is about one TCR beta chain. This clone was recorded once. No antigen is known for it. No much larger clonotype is one base removed from it; base qualities were not supplied. The sample's time point label, decoded: about 28 days (+/-7) after the second vaccine dose. AZD1222 recipients with second doses at about 4 weeks or about 12 weeks were pooled, because spike-specific TCR depth and breadth did not differ between schedules. The vaccinee samples were drawn from two UK trials, COV001 and COV002, one of which was a single-blind randomized controlled phase 2/3 trial testing AZD1222 (ChAdOx1 nCoV-19) in healthy adults. Trial participant PBMC samples were collected at day 0 and day 28 after the second dose for TCRbeta chain sequencing. This entry belongs to a study of T cell responses to AZD1222 COVID-19 vaccine (dated by TCRdb to the early 2020s). As for the study more broadly: A total of 233 trial participants underwent TCR sequencing, of whom nearly 210 had received two doses of AZD1222 and approximately 26 had received two doses of the MenACWY control vaccine. Trial participants were enrolled into age subgroups of 18-55, 56-69 and 70-plus years, which contained about 150, 28 and 57 TCR-sequenced participants, respectively.

The CDR3 regions of human TCRbeta chains were analyzed by immunosequencing. In the source study's methods: Repertoire TCRs were matched against a reference library of SARS-CoV-2-specific TCRs generated with the MIRA antigen-specificity platform. Breadth was defined as the fraction of unique TCRs that were SARS-CoV-2-associated, and depth was defined as the fraction of total T cells that were SARS-CoV-2-associated. Each spike-specific TCR was assigned to its reactive spike region and to a CD4 or CD8 class using the MIRA data. Log10-transformed breadth and depth values were compared by one-way ANOVA with Sidak's multiple comparisons tests. TCRdb provides this immuneACCESS table in a form limited to in-frame rearrangements. Some clones are lacking; in checked studies, under half of them reflect an unresolved V gene, and why the rest are absent is not known. The V and J calls and clone size come from that table; D and trimming were worked out from the DNA. For this sample there are around 140,000 clones; roughly 89% appear just once. The ten largest clones add up to roughly 1.5% of the sample.

The CDR3 goes from the cysteine to the phenylalanine over 17 residues. Just the 51-base CDR3 DNA is kept, in frame starting at base 1. V is trimmed back by 5 bases and J by 1 base, and the junction contains 12 bases that no gene match accounts for. CDR1 and CDR2 are drawn from the germline V gene: MDHEN, SYDVKM. The research as a whole found: CD4 TCRs associated with the vaccine covered the entire spike protein, and the dominant responses were in regions 160-218 and 743-854. Participants were mostly white British and included more females than males, and it was suggested by the authors that clonal diversity may have been underestimated. In the small 56-69-year group, the increase in depth fell short of significance, most likely because of low power. Nearly half of unique spike-specific TCRs reportedly recognized epitopes outside regions mutated in the B.1.351 and B.1.1.7 variants. Because no day 14 peak-response samples were available, the repertoires could be characterized only after the peak T cell response. Conclusions about previously exposed vaccinees are limited, since just five to seven AZD1222 recipients were seropositive for SARS-CoV-2 at baseline. After two AZD1222 doses, spike-specific TCR breadth and depth were significantly higher than at day 0 and than in MenACWY recipients.

The origin of this receptor is an adult who received the AZD1222 COVID-19 vaccine. The V gene is TRBV28 and the J gene is TRBJ2-3; 7 bases in the junction line up with TRBD2. The material sequenced was peripheral blood, taken 28 days after the second AZD1222 dose. CDR3 region: CASSPTRLAGGTDTQYF. The sequenced DNA: TGTGCCAGCAGTCCCACAAGACTAGCCGGGGGCACAGATACGCAGTATTTT.